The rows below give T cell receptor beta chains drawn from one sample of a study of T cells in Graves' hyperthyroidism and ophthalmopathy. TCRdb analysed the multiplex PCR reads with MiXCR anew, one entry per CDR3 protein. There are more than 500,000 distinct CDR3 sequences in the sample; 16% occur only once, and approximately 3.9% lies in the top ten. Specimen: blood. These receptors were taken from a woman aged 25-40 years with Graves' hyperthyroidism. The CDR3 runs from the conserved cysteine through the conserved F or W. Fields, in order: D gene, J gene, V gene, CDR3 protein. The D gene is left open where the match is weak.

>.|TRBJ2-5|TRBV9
CASSSGGAQETQYF
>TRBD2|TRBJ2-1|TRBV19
CASSIFRTSGRNEQFF
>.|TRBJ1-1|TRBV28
CASSRFRATEAFF
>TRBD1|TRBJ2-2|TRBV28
CASKPGQVNTGELFF
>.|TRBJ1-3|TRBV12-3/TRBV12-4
CASSPPRDPENTIYF
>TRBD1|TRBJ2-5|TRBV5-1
CASSLIDRGEQTQYF
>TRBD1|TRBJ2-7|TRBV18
CASSPRTGNPTKQYF
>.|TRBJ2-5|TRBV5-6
CASSLRDPKETQYF
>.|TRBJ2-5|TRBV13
CASSPRGTGDSETQYF
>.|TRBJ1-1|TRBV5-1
CASSFSIMGTEAFF
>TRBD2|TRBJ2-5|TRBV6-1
CASSPRPIASGRETQYF
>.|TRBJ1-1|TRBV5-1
CASSLGANSATEAFF
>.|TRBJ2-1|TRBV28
CASSLPGVRGNNEQFF
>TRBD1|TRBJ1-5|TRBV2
CASSDFTGEDQPQHF
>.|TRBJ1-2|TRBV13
CASSSPTKSGYTF
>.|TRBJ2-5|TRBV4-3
CASSQGGSGYQETQYF
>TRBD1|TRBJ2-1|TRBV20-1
CSARGTGGAEEQFF
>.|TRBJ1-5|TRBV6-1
CASSESGISQPQHF
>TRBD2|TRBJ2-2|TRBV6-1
CASSSTPGRENTGELFF
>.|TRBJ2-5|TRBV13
CASSVREGGETQYF
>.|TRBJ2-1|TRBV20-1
CSATHLTGVSYNEPFF
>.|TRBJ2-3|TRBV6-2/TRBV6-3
CASAYRVFTDTQYF
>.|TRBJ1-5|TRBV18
CASSPKGQPQHF
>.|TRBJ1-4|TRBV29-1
CSVADLNEKLFF
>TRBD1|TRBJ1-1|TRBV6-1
CASTRQGKAFF
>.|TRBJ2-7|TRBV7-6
CASSLAFGPRYEQYF
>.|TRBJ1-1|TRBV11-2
CASRRRVGTEAFF
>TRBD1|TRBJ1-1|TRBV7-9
CASSLVTGPYTEAFF
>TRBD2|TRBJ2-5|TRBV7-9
CASGVAGYQETQYF
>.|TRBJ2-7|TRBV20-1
CSARDLALARYEQYF
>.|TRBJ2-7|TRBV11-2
CASSSLRDSSYEQYF
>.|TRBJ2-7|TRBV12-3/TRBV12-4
CASSLALGPSYEQYF
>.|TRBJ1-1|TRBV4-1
CASSQAGPGRGGQNTEAFF
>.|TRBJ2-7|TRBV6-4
CASSDSNYRRYEQYF
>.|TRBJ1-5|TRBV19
CASTMNQPQHF
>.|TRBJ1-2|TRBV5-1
CASSLDPGGYGYTF
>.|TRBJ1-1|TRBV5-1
CASKQQGRTEAFF
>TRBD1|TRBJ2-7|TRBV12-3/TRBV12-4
CASSSGTGYQEQYF
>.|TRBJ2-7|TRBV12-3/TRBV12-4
CASSLRAGRSRTSSYEQYF
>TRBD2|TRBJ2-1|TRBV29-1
CSFRLGGGRATEQFF
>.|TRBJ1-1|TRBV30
CAWRGPAGSTEAFF
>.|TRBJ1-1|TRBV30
CAWDPAGAGGNTEALF
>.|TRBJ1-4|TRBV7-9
CAVERTNEKLFF
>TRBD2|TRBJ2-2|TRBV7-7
CASSSNIAGTGELFF
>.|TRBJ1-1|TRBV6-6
CASSYSGEGAEAFF
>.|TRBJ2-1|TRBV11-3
CASSQERVSYNEQFF
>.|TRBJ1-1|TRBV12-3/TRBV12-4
CASRPRDTEAFF
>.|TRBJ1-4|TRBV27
CASSFQGTEKLFF
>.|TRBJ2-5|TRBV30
CAWSEGYQETQYF